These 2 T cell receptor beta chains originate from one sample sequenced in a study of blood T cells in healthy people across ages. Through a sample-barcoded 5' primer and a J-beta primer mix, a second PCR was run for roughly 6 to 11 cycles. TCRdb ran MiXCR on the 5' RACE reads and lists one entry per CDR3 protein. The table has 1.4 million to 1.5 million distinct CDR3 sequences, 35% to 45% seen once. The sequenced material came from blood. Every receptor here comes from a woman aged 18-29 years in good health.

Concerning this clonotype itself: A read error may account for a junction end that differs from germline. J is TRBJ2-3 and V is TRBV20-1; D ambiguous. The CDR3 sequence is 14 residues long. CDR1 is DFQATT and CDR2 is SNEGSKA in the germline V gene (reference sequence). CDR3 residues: CSGGFSSISDTRYF. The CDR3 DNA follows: TGCAGTGGCGGTTTTAGTTCGATTTCAGATACGCGGTATTTT.

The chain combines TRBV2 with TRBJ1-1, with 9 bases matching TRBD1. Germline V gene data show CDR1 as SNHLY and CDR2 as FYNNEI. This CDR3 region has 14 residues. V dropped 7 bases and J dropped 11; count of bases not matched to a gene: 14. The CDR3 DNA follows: TGTGCCAGCATCCCCCAGGTGGGACAGGGCCAGGCTTTCTTT. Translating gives CASIPQVGQGQAFF.